These 21 T cell receptor beta chains were sequenced from one sample in a study of early T cells in non-severe SARS-CoV-2 infection (dated by TCRdb to the early 2020s). Receptors were amplified or captured by 5' RACE. The reads were generated on a NextSeq 500. The public reads were run again by TCRdb, first through fastp at Q25 and then through MiXCR, and only productive beta chains were kept. Every distinct CDR3 protein forms one entry, paired with its most common genes and DNA. For this sample the table gives around 89,000 distinct CDR3 sequences, of which 14% to 15% were detected only once. The top ten hold around 0.5% of the sample. The sample consisted of whole blood. These receptors all come from an adult who was a healthcare worker with PCR-confirmed SARS-CoV-2 infection or an uninfected control (not recorded which).

This sequence joins TRBV12-3 or TRBV12-4 and TRBJ1-2; unclear D gene. With 8 bases removed from V and 4 bases from J, the gap between germline ends came to 20 bases. This CDR3 spans 15 amino acids. This CDR3 is CASSSRISSPYGYTF. The CDR3 coding sequence is TGTGCCAGCTCCTCACGCATAAGTAGTCCCTATGGCTACACCTTC.

This clonotype was counted between two and nine times. This chain connects TRBV29-1 to TRBJ1-1; D call uncertain. The germline V gene encodes CDR1 SQVTM and CDR2 ANQGSEA. The CDR3 is made up of 15 amino acids. Between the trimmed V and J ends, which lost 3 bases and 1 base, there was a span of 15 bases. The CDR3 loop is CSVEVSELRNTEAFF. The CDR3 coding sequence is TGCAGCGTTGAGGTCAGCGAGTTAAGGAACACTGAAGCTTTCTTT.

In this sample, this clonotype turned up a few times. The genes are TRBV11-2 and TRBJ1-6, with 9 positions matching TRBD1. This CDR3 has 15 amino acids. In germline, CDR1 is SGHAT, CDR2 FQNNGV. Unmatched junction bases numbered 4, after V lost 5 bases and J lost 5 bases. The CDR3 bases are TGTGCCAGCAGCGTGAGGACAGGGGATAATTCACCCCTCCACTTT. Translated: CASSVRTGDNSPLHF.

The rearrangement links TRBV25-1 to TRBJ1-1; TRBD1 is a possible D gene (5 bases). The germline gives CDR1 MGHDK, CDR2 SYGVNS. The CDR3 extends over 15 amino acids. Trimming took off 2 bases at V and 4 bases at J, with 14 bases between the two ends. The CDR3 DNA reads TGTGCCAGCAGTGAAACCCTCTCTGGGGCCACTGAAGCTTTCTTT. This translates into CASSETLSGATEAFF.

This clonotype was seen many times. The chain carries TRBV19 and TRBJ2-5; 8 bases match TRBD2. The CDR3 covers 16 residues. CDR1 is LNHDA, CDR2 SQIVND, per germline (reference sequence). V lost 4 bases to trimming and J lost 3 bases; unmatched junction nucleotides: 10. CDR3 in amino acids: CASSTRGGPMKETQYF. For the CDR3, the DNA is TGTGCCAGTAGTACCCGCGGGGGGCCTATGAAAGAGACCCAGTACTTC. The full variable domain, with the rest looked up from reference TRBV19 and TRBJ2-5, is DGGITQSPKYLFRKEGQNVTLSCEQNLNHDAMYWYRQDPGQGLRLIYYSQIVNDFQKGDIAEGYSVSREKKESFPLTVTSAQKNPTAFYLCASSTRGGPMKETQYFGPGTRLLVL.

This clonotype was seen only a few times. V is TRBV6-5 and J is TRBJ1-1, with a tentative D call TRBD1 (5 bases). The germline gives CDR1 MNHEY, CDR2 SVGAGI. Trimming removed 0 bases at V and 1 base at J, with 9 bases between. The CDR3 covers 15 residues. The CDR3 region is CASSYSGQGNTEAFF. The CDR3 nucleotides read TGTGCCAGCAGTTACTCGGGCCAGGGGAACACTGAAGCTTTCTTT.

This chain connects TRBV27 to TRBJ1-4; D is unresolved. Germline V gives CDR1 MNHEY, CDR2 SMNVEV (reference sequence). Trimming shortened V by 2 bases and J by 2 bases, and 6 bases separated the two germline ends. The CDR3 has 14 residues. The CDR3 region is CASSLAWTNEKLFF. In DNA form, the CDR3 reads TGTGCCAGCAGTTTAGCGTGGACTAATGAAAAACTGTTTTTT.

The chain links TRBV18 to TRBJ2-2, with D possibly matching TRBD2 (6 bases). The V gene's germline CDR1 is KGHSH and CDR2 LQKENI. The CDR3 length is 15 residues. The germline V and J ends were trimmed by 1 base and 5 bases, with 11 bases remaining between them. CDR3 DNA: TGTGCCAGCTCACCACTCTTTGCGGGGACCGGGGAGCTGTTTTTT. The encoded protein is CASSPLFAGTGELFF.

The chain uses TRBV9 and TRBJ1-6; D uncertain. CDR1 and CDR2 (germline): SGDLS, YYNGEE. The V gene lost 0 bases and the J gene lost 5 bases, with 12 bases spanning the gap. CDR3 size: 16 residues. The CDR3 protein is CASSVATSDNNSPLHF. The CDR3 DNA reads as TGTGCCAGCAGCGTAGCTACGTCAGATAATAATTCACCCCTCCACTTT.

The V call is TRBV5-4, the J call TRBJ2-3; TRBD2 aligns across 9 bases. Looked up from germline, CDR1 is SGHNT and CDR2 is YYREEE (reference sequence). V gave up 0 bases and J gave up 5 bases; unmatched junction bases: 7. The CDR3 runs to 16 residues. The CDR3: CASSLAAGGVLDTQYF. As DNA, the CDR3 is TGTGCCAGCAGCTTGGCAGCGGGGGGAGTCCTAGATACGCAGTATTTT.

The table lists this clonotype with a few counts. This chain uses TRBV12-5 with TRBJ2-5; no clear D gene. CDR1 and CDR2 (germline): LGHNT, FRNRAP. There are 13 residues in the CDR3. V shed 2 bases and J shed 1 base, with 5 bases lying between them. Here the CDR3 reads CASGLHVQETQYF. The CDR3 region has the DNA TGTGCTAGTGGTTTGCATGTCCAAGAGACCCAGTACTTC. Using reference TRBV12-5 and TRBJ2-5 for the parts outside the CDR3, the full variable domain is DARVTQTPRHKVTEMGQEVTMRCQPILGHNTVFWYRQTMMQGLELLAYFRNRAPLDDSGMPKDRFSAEMPDATLATLKIQPSEPRDSAVYFCASGLHVQETQYFGPGTRLLVL.

The V call is TRBV6-5, the J call TRBJ1-1; no firm D call. The germline V gene encodes CDR1 MNHEY and CDR2 SVGAGI. There are 13 residues in the CDR3. V was pared by 0 bases and J by 8 bases, with 10 bases between. This chain's CDR3 is CASSYSRQAEAFF. Written as DNA, the CDR3 is TGTGCCAGCAGTTACTCGCGGCAGGCCGAAGCTTTCTTT.

A few counts support this clonotype. This chain links TRBV4-1 with TRBJ1-1; tentative D call: TRBD1 (6 bases). The ends were cut back, 0 bases at V and 4 bases at J, with 12 bases in the middle. This CDR3 region has 15 residues. Germline CDR1 reads MGHRA; CDR2 reads YSYEKL. CDR3 sequence: CASSQEQGGGTEAFF. The CDR3 DNA follows: TGCGCCAGCAGCCAAGAACAGGGAGGTGGCACTGAAGCTTTCTTT.

This clonotype was detected only a few times. The rearrangement uses TRBV9 and TRBJ1-6, with D possibly matching TRBD1 (5 bases). The CDR3 loop spans 15 amino acids. V lost 3 bases and J 7 bases, leaving 14 bases between the germline ends. Germline CDR1 is SGDLS and CDR2 is YYNGEE. CDR3 region: CASSATGRSNSPLHF. CDR3 sequence (DNA): TGTGCCAGCAGCGCCACAGGCCGCTCAAATTCACCCCTCCACTTT.

This clonotype was detected only a few times. This chain links TRBV6-1 with TRBJ1-5; D is ambiguous. This CDR3 region has 14 residues. Germline CDR1 is MNHNS and CDR2 is SASEGT. Trimming took off 8 bases at V and 2 bases at J, with 13 bases between the two ends. As DNA, the CDR3 is TGTGCCAGCCGAGTCGTGGATGGCAATCAGCCCCAGCATTTT. Translating it yields CASRVVDGNQPQHF.

V gene TRBV25-1 combines with J gene TRBJ1-1; D possibly corresponds to TRBD1 (6 bases). The CDR3 totals 11 residues. The germline V gene encodes CDR1 MGHDK and CDR2 SYGVNS. Between the trimmed V and J ends, which lost 2 bases and 13 bases, there was a span of 11 bases. The CDR3: CASSEGRGSFF. The DNA for the CDR3 is TGTGCCAGCAGTGAAGGCAGGGGAAGTTTCTTT.

There are a few counts of this clonotype. The chain links TRBV10-3 to TRBJ2-3; 11 nucleotides agree with TRBD2. Germline V CDR1 and CDR2: ENHRY, SYGVKD. The CDR3 spans 15 residues. Unmatched junction bases numbered 8, after V lost 6 bases and J lost 6 bases. The CDR3 DNA is TGTGCCATCAGACTCGGTAGCGGGGGGGCCGATACGCAGTATTTT. This encodes CAIRLGSGGADTQYF.

The rearrangement links TRBV2 to TRBJ1-1; D is unresolved. Deletions cut 2 bases from V and 4 bases from J, with 11 bases between. Germline loops: CDR1 SNHLY, CDR2 FYNNEI. The CDR3 runs to 14 residues. The CDR3 DNA is TGTGCCAGCAGTGAAATGGGGATCGGCACTGAAGCTTTCTTT. Residues: CASSEMGIGTEAFF.

This clonotype came up a few times. This chain connects TRBV2 to TRBJ1-1, with D possibly being TRBD1 (5 bases). Per the germline V gene, CDR1 is SNHLY and CDR2 is FYNNEI. The CDR3 consists of 11 residues. Deletions cut 4 bases from V and 8 bases from J, with 8 bases between. The CDR3 sequence is CASSGGTEAFF. As DNA, the CDR3 is TGTGCCAGCAGTGGGGGCACCGAAGCTTTCTTT. Complete variable domain (other parts from reference TRBV2 and TRBJ1-1): EPEVTQTPSHQVTQMGQEVILRCVPISNHLYFYWYRQILGQKVEFLVSFYNNEISEKSEIFDDQFSVERPDGSNFTLKIRSTKLEDSAMYFCASSGGTEAFFGQGTRLTVV.

V is TRBV5-1 and J is TRBJ1-3; TRBD1 matches at 8 bases. The CDR3 is made up of 15 amino acids. Per the germline V gene, CDR1 is SGHRS and CDR2 is YFSETQ. The V and J ends lost 4 bases and 2 bases, in that order; junction bases with no gene match: 5. The CDR3 DNA sequence: TGCGCCAGCAGCATGGACAGGGCGGCTGGAAACACCATATATTTT. Protein: CASSMDRAAGNTIYF. The variable domain in full, with the rest retrieved from reference TRBV5-1 and TRBJ1-3, is KAGVTQTPRYLIKTRGQQVTLSCSPISGHRSVSWYQQTPGQGLQFLFEYFSETQRNKGNFPGRFSGRQFSNSRSEMNVSTLELGDSALYLCASSMDRAAGNTIYFGEGSWLTVV.

This clonotype was detected a few times. The chain uses TRBV29-1 and TRBJ1-2; D remains unclear. Per the germline V gene, CDR1 is SQVTM and CDR2 is ANQGSEA. The CDR3 spans 14 residues. V was cut by 2 bases and J by 4 bases, with 14 bases left in between. CDR3 coding DNA: TGCAGCGTTGAATTTGAGGCCGATTTCTATGGCTACACCTTC. This gives the protein CSVEFEADFYGYTF. The full variable domain, in which reference TRBV29-1 and TRBJ1-2 provide the parts outside the CDR3, is SAVISQKPSRDICQRGTSLTIQCQVDSQVTMMFWYRQQPGQSLTLIATANQGSEATYESGFVIDKFPISRPNLTFSTLTVSNMSPEDSSIYLCSVEFEADFYGYTFGSGTRLTVV.